These 26 T cell receptor beta chains originate from one sample sequenced in a study of blood T cell repertoires in COVID-19. Clones were sequenced by immunoSEQ multiplex PCR, and TCRdb holds only the in-frame ones, with some missing. Of 150,000 or so clones listed, 86% are singletons. Sample: peripheral blood. These receptors came from a man younger than 35 with acute or convalescent COVID-19.

The V gene is TRBV2, the J gene TRBJ2-5; D might be TRBD2 (6 bases). Trimming left V 5 bases short and J 1 base short, with 11 bases between. Germline loops: CDR1 SNHLY, CDR2 FYNNEI. The CDR3 has 14 residues. CDR3 region: CASSPGSRQETQYF. The CDR3 DNA reads TGTGCCAGCAGTCCCGGGAGCCGCCAAGAGACCCAGTACTTC.

The rearrangement links TRBV6-5 to TRBJ1-2; perhaps TRBD1 as D (5 bases). This CDR3 has 15 amino acids. Germline values: CDR1 MNHEY, CDR2 SVGAGI. V dropped 7 bases and J dropped 2 bases, with 17 bases sitting between them. The CDR3: CASTMNQEGNYGYTF. For the CDR3, the DNA is TGTGCCAGCACCATGAATCAGGAGGGGAACTATGGCTACACCTTC.

For the CDR3, the DNA is TGCGCCAGCAGTGACCGACTAGCGGGGGACACAGATACGCAGTATTTT. It encodes CASSDRLAGDTDTQYF. The genes are TRBV10-1 and TRBJ2-3, with 12 bases identical to TRBD2. V shed 3 bases and J 2 bases; nucleotides not matched to a gene: 3. Germline V gene lookup returns CDR1 WNHNN and CDR2 SYGVQD (reference sequence). The CDR3 contains 16 residues.

This chain uses TRBV4-1 with TRBJ2-3; TRBD2 agrees at 11 bases. This CDR3 is built from 17 residues. J gave up 5 bases and V 0 bases, and 7 bases lay outside the gene matches. The V gene's germline CDR1 is MGHRA and CDR2 YSYEKL. CDR3 in amino acids: CASSQDLRLAGGDTQYF. CDR3 bases: TGCGCCAGCAGCCAAGATCTAAGGCTAGCGGGGGGAGATACGCAGTATTTT.

About this clone: An end of the junction differs from the germline gene, which may be a read error. The V call is TRBV4-1, the J call TRBJ1-3, with D perhaps TRBD1 (6 bases). CDR1 is MGHRA and CDR2 is YSYEKL in the germline V gene. The CDR3 is made up of 13 amino acids. CDR3 sequence: CASSQELQGNLDF. Here the CDR3 DNA reads TGCGCCAGCAGCCAAGAACTTCAGGGGAATTTAGATTTT.

This chain uses TRBV28 with TRBJ1-2; 9 bases are a match to TRBD1. The CDR3 sequence is 17 residues long. Germline V lookup: CDR1 MDHEN, CDR2 SYDVKM. The junction had 13 bases not matched to a gene; V was cut back by 7 bases and J by 1 base. CDR3 sequence reads: CASTTQTGGRGNYGYTF. The DNA of the CDR3 is TGTGCCAGCACCACTCAGACAGGGGGTCGGGGTAACTATGGCTACACCTTC.

This clone has just one count. This sequence joins TRBV12-5 and TRBJ2-7; 8 bases fit TRBD1. The CDR3 covers 16 residues. Germline CDR1 and CDR2: LGHNT and FRNRAP. Trimming cost V 4 bases and J 0 bases; bases outside gene matches: 8. The CDR3 loop reads CASGSVGTGVSYEQYF. The CDR3 coding sequence is TGTGCTAGTGGTTCGGTGGGGACAGGCGTCTCCTACGAGCAGTACTTC.

CDR3 coding DNA: TGTGCCTGGAGTTCAGGACAGGGAGGATTGGAGCCCCAGCATTTT. This sequence encodes CAWSSGQGGLEPQHF. This chain uses TRBV30 with TRBJ1-5; 8 positions agree with TRBD1. The CDR3 is 15 residues long. The germline CDR1 and CDR2 sequences are GTSNPN and SVGIG (reference sequence). The V and J ends lost 2 bases and 8 bases, in that order; junction bases with no gene match: 11.

This clone was observed once. The DNA of the CDR3 is TGTGCCAGCAGCTTAGGGGGACAGAACCAAGAGACCCAGTACTTC. This gives the protein CASSLGGQNQETQYF. The V gene is TRBV7-6, the J gene TRBJ2-5; the match to TRBD1 covers 7 bases. Trimming at V came to 1 base and at J to 0 bases, leaving 2 bases not matched to a gene. Germline lookup yields CDR1 SGHVS and CDR2 FNYEAQ. This CDR3 region has 15 residues.

This sequence joins TRBV19 and TRBJ1-2; TRBD1 aligns across 8 bases. The CDR3 totals 15 residues. Losses at the gene ends were 5 bases for V and 6 bases for J; bases not matched to a gene: 11. The germline gives CDR1 LNHDA, CDR2 SQIVND (reference sequence). The CDR3 DNA follows: TGTGCCAGTAGTGAAGGGACAGGCTTCCGTGATGGCTACACCTTC. It is translated as CASSEGTGFRDGYTF.

This sequence joins TRBV7-9 and TRBJ2-7, with 10 bases identical to TRBD1. The CDR3 runs 16 residues. Germline values: CDR1 SEHNR, CDR2 FQNEAQ (reference sequence). Trimming cost V 3 bases and J 2 bases; bases outside gene matches: 7. CDR3 loop: CASSFTGTGVAYEQYF. For the CDR3, the DNA is TGTGCCAGCAGCTTTACCGGGACAGGGGTGGCCTACGAGCAGTACTTC. The complete variable domain, with remaining parts taken from reference TRBV7-9 and TRBJ2-7, reads DTGVSQNPRHKITKRGQNVTFRCDPISEHNRLYWYRQTLGQGPEFLTYFQNEAQLEKSRLLSDRFSAERPKGSFSTLEIQRTEQGDSAMYLCASSFTGTGVAYEQYFGPGTRLTVT.

The chain uses TRBV3-1 (or the pseudogene TRBV3-2) and TRBJ1-2, with D unclear. The CDR3 contains 13 residues. Germline CDR1 LGHDT, CDR2 YNNKEL (reference sequence). V was pared by 4 bases and J by 8 bases, with 14 bases between. DNA of the CDR3: TGTGCCAGCAGCCCCGGCGGCTCCATGGGCTACACCTTC. Translated: CASSPGGSMGYTF.

CDR3 amino acids: CASRQGARAEAFF. CDR3 sequence (DNA): TGTGCCAGCAGACAGGGGGCGAGGGCTGAAGCTTTCTTT. The chain employs TRBV7-2 and TRBJ1-1; 9 bases line up with TRBD1. This CDR3 has 13 amino acids. The V gene's germline CDR1 is SGHTA and CDR2 FQGNSA. The junction had 5 bases not matched to a gene; V was cut back by 6 bases and J by 6 bases.

In DNA, the CDR3 is TGTGCCAGTCTGGACAGGGGGCTAAACACTGAAGCTTTCTTT. Translated: CASLDRGLNTEAFF. The gene calls are TRBV19 and TRBJ1-1, with 11 bases identical to TRBD1. The CDR3 is made up of 14 amino acids. The V gene's germline CDR1 is LNHDA and CDR2 SQIVND (reference sequence). V lost 8 bases, J lost 2 bases, and 4 bases stayed unmatched. Based on the CDR3 plus reference TRBV19 and TRBJ1-1, the full variable domain is DGGITQSPKYLFRKEGQNVTLSCEQNLNHDAMYWYRQDPGQGLRLIYYSQIVNDFQKGDIAEGYSVSREKKESFPLTVTSAQKNPTAFYLCASLDRGLNTEAFFGQGTRLTVV.

The chain joins TRBV28 to TRBJ1-2; TRBD1 aligns across 8 bases. The CDR3 length is 17 residues. The germline V gene encodes CDR1 MDHEN and CDR2 SYDVKM. Trimming at V came to 6 bases and at J to 4 bases, leaving 16 bases not matched to a gene. CDR3 DNA: TGTGCCAGCAGAAGCCACAGTTTGGGACAGGTTAGCTATGGCTACACCTTC. Its protein is CASRSHSLGQVSYGYTF.

CDR3 coding DNA: TGTGCCAGCAGCGTAGGAGCGGGGTTAGAGACCCAGTACTTC. The encoded protein is CASSVGAGLETQYF. This chain joins TRBV9 and TRBJ2-5, with 7 bases that match TRBD2. The CDR3 contains 14 residues. Losses at the gene ends were 0 bases for V and 4 bases for J; bases not matched to a gene: 3. Germline-derived CDR1 and CDR2 are SGDLS and YYNGEE.

The chain joins TRBV7-9 to TRBJ2-2; weak D call: TRBD1 (6 bases). CDR1 and CDR2 (germline): SEHNR, FQNEAQ (reference sequence). V lost 5 bases and J lost 5, with 15 bases in between. The CDR3 contains 15 residues. In DNA form, the CDR3 reads TGTGCCAGCAGCCCGGGACACCCGGCGACCGGGGAGCTGTTTTTT. Protein: CASSPGHPATGELFF. The full variable domain, completed using reference TRBV7-9 and TRBJ2-2, is DTGVSQNPRHKITKRGQNVTFRCDPISEHNRLYWYRQTLGQGPEFLTYFQNEAQLEKSRLLSDRFSAERPKGSFSTLEIQRTEQGDSAMYLCASSPGHPATGELFFGEGSRLTVL.

This clone was seen just once. One junction end disagrees with the germline gene, perhaps due to a read error. This rearrangement joins TRBV2 to TRBJ1-2; D is unclear. This CDR3 is built from 10 residues. Germline V lookup: CDR1 SNHLY, CDR2 FYNNEI. The CDR3 DNA sequence: TGTGCCAGCAGCGGTGAGGAGCCCAGCTTC. This gives the protein CASSGEEPSF.

The genes are TRBV7-2 and TRBJ2-5, with TRBD2 matching over 10 bases. Germline V gene lookup returns CDR1 SGHTA and CDR2 FQGNSA. V dropped 2 bases and J dropped 7; count of bases not matched to a gene: 16. The CDR3 contains 18 residues. Here the CDR3 reads CASSLKALAGAVVGTQYF. The CDR3 DNA reads TGTGCCAGCAGCTTAAAGGCCCTAGCGGGGGCAGTGGTGGGGACCCAGTACTTC.

J is TRBJ1-1 and V is TRBV2, with TRBD1 matching 8 bases. The CDR3 sequence is 13 residues long. After removal of 10 bases from V and 1 base from J, the junction contained 5 bases not matched to a gene. Germline V gene lookup returns CDR1 SNHLY and CDR2 FYNNEI. In DNA, the CDR3 is TGTGCCACATCCGGGACAGGGAACACTGAAGCTTTCTTT. Its translation is CATSGTGNTEAFF.

A few counts support this clone. One end of the junction varies from germline; a read error may be responsible. CDR3 in amino acids: CSVETSGGVPPPRVF. The DNA of the CDR3 is TGCAGCGTTGAGACTAGCGGGGGCGTTCCCCCCCCGCGCGTTTTT. V and J are TRBV29-1 and TRBJ2-3, with 12 bases matching TRBD2. Germline V gives CDR1 SQVTM, CDR2 ANQGSEA. This CDR3 has 15 amino acids.

Only a few counts were recorded for this clone. The chain employs TRBV28 and TRBJ1-2; no clear D gene. The CDR3 spans 13 residues. V lost 2 bases, J lost 13 bases, and 17 bases lay in between. Germline CDR1 MDHEN, CDR2 SYDVKM. This CDR3 is CASSLNPRRAITF. Here the CDR3 DNA reads TGTGCCAGCAGTTTAAACCCCCGTAGAGCCATCACCTTC.

The chain employs TRBV6-4 and TRBJ1-2, with TRBD1 matching 12 bases. CDR1 and CDR2 from the germline V gene are MRHNA and SNTAGT. This CDR3 is 13 amino acids long. Losses at the gene ends were 6 bases for V and 8 bases for J; bases not matched to a gene: 4. CDR3 sequence: CASRAGQGAGYTF. Here the CDR3 DNA reads TGTGCCAGCAGGGCGGGACAGGGGGCAGGCTACACCTTC.

J is TRBJ1-2 and V is TRBV4-1, with D perhaps TRBD1 (5 bases). Germline V gene data show CDR1 as MGHRA and CDR2 as YSYEKL. The CDR3 covers 13 residues. Trimming removed 5 bases at V and 7 bases at J, with 14 bases between. The CDR3 sequence is CASSSTAGFGYTF. In nucleotides, the CDR3 is TGCGCCAGCAGCTCCACAGCAGGGTTTGGCTACACCTTC.

In its sample, this clone was seen once. The chain uses TRBV27 and TRBJ2-1; D may be TRBD2 (6 bases). The CDR3 contains 12 residues. Germline values: CDR1 MNHEY, CDR2 SMNVEV (reference sequence). V lost 4 bases, J lost 7 bases, and 8 bases lay in between. The CDR3 DNA reads as TGTGCCAGCAGTTACGGAGGGAATGAGCAGTTCTTC. This codes for CASSYGGNEQFF.

The rearrangement joins TRBV5-1 to TRBJ2-2; TRBD2 matches 10 bases. Looked up from germline, CDR1 is SGHRS and CDR2 is YFSETQ. The CDR3 has 17 amino acids. V shed 4 bases, J shed 1 base, and the junction held 7 bases outside the gene matches. DNA for the CDR3: TGCGCCAGCAGCCCCACCCGGACTAGCGGGAACACCGGGGAGCTGTTTTTT. Translation gives CASSPTRTSGNTGELFF.